The present T cell receptor (beta chain) was sequenced within a study of T cells after yellow fever vaccination. Findings and limits, study-wide: FACS-sorted repertoires could contain abundant clonotypes contaminating from the bulk population. Only a small proportion of the clonotypes turned up in both the CD4 and the CD8 compartments, likely arising from convergent recombination. A large majority of primary-vaccination clones showed up again after the booster (approximately 95% CD4, about 87% CD8).

TCR cDNA, made by 5'RACE template switching, carried an added universal primer site and UMIs. TCRdb passed the 5' RACE reads through MiXCR, listing each CDR3 protein once. The table lists about 400,000 distinct CDR3 sequences, 6.2% of them singletons. The CDR3 has 15 residues. Germline values: CDR1 SGHRS, CDR2 YFSETQ. V shed 4 bases, J shed 1 base, and the junction held 2 bases outside the gene matches. Details on this clonotype: Its antigen is as yet unknown.

This TCR derives from a man in his thirties or forties who received the YFV17D yellow fever vaccine. V and J are TRBV5-1 and TRBJ2-7; 13 nucleotides align to TRBD2. Sequencing used PBMCs, obtained 5 days after the yellow fever booster vaccination. CDR3 DNA: TGCGCCAGCAGCGTGGGACTAGCGGGATCCTACGAGCAGTACTTC. This gives the protein CASSVGLAGSYEQYF.